The entry that follows covers one TCR beta chain sequence. V shed 6 bases, J shed 2 bases, and the junction held 7 bases outside the gene matches. In germline, CDR1 is MDHEN, CDR2 SYDVKM. The CDR3 has 15 amino acids. The entry originates in a study of blood T cell repertoires in COVID-19. Study-wide context: PBMCs, B-cell-depleted T cells, or T cells were the source of the cDNA or gDNA that made up the material.

The repertoire was sequenced with immunoSEQ multiplex PCR; TCRdb's copy has only in-frame clones and lacks some. The data hold approximately 29,000 clones, with about 88% observed a single time. This chain joins TRBV28 and TRBJ2-1; 7 nucleotides align to TRBD2. The TCR originated in a man between 65 and 80 years old with active COVID-19. Material: peripheral blood. The CDR3 sequence is CASSLPGGPYNEQFF. For the CDR3, the DNA is TGTGCCAGCAGCCTACCGGGAGGACCCTACAATGAGCAGTTCTTC.